This is a list of T cell receptor beta chains from one sample in a study of sequential checkpoint blockade in melanoma. The assay was immunoSEQ multiplex PCR, and TCRdb's table has in-frame clones only and misses some. The data show 31,000 or so clones, with roughly 90% seen just once and roughly 22% held by the top ten. Sequences were derived from CD8+ T cells sorted from blood (inferred from file names), sampled from a patient given nivolumab and ipilimumab in sequence. The receptors were gathered from a human donor with melanoma. The CDR3 runs from the conserved cysteine through the conserved F or W. Fields, in order: CDR3 protein, clone size, CDR3 length, V gene. Where a row states a size, it is once, few, many or the class of an expanded clone; other rows omit it.

CDR3: CASSIDVAATEAFF
size: .
length: 14
V: TRBV19

CDR3: CASSQAGGELFF
size: .
length: 12
V: TRBV5-6

CDR3: CASSEPRGRPEAFF
size: .
length: 14
V: TRBV25-1

CDR3: CAWSVTGGYTEAFF
size: .
length: 14
V: TRBV30

CDR3: CASRFTGSESYNEQFF
size: .
length: 16
V: TRBV5-8

CDR3: CASSHPVGDRGTSGRDTGELFF
size: .
length: 22
V: TRBV2

CDR3: CASSPPELRGNYGYTF
size: .
length: 16
V: TRBV18

CDR3: CASSLYHTSGKYNEQFF
size: .
length: 17
V: TRBV7-6

CDR3: CASSDSAEANEQFF
size: hyperexpanded
length: 14
V: TRBV6-4

CDR3: CASSPRLAGGPGGAKNIQYF
size: once
length: 20
V: TRBV7-8

CDR3: CASSVETGATGELFF
size: .
length: 15
V: TRBV9

CDR3: CASSLDRWSYEQYF
size: once
length: 14
V: TRBV11-2

CDR3: CASSLTGGYEQYF
size: .
length: 13
V: TRBV27

CDR3: CASSFRLAGNEQFF
size: once
length: 14
V: TRBV5-4

CDR3: CASSLTLSSGNTIYF
size: .
length: 15
V: TRBV28

CDR3: CASSPRDTFYEQYF
size: .
length: 14
V: TRBV18

CDR3: CASSLEGRATEAFF
size: once
length: 14
V: TRBV5-1

CDR3: CATTSSGGASYEQYF
size: .
length: 15
V: TRBV10-2

CDR3: CASSLGLAGHEQYF
size: .
length: 14
V: TRBV6-1

CDR3: CASSLVVRGRGETQYF
size: .
length: 16
V: TRBV7-8

CDR3: CASSLLRGFGTEAFF
size: few
length: 15
V: TRBV27

CDR3: CASSLTGPAYEQYF
size: .
length: 14
V: TRBV27

CDR3: CSVESMNTEAFF
size: .
length: 12
V: TRBV29-1

CDR3: CASSRQVSSGANVLTF
size: few
length: 16
V: TRBV4-1

CDR3: CASSTLSGSGGGTDTQYF
size: once
length: 18
V: TRBV27

CDR3: CASSSREQGASEQFF
size: once
length: 15
V: TRBV5-1

CDR3: CASSSSTAGELFF
size: .
length: 13
V: TRBV11-2

CDR3: CASSRPDRTNNSPLHF
size: few
length: 16
V: TRBV23-1

CDR3: CASSVAGTSAHEQYF
size: .
length: 15
V: TRBV9

CDR3: CAISDPGLAGGRRVLGTDTQYF
size: .
length: 22
V: TRBV10-3

CDR3: CASSSTGGLYEQYF
size: .
length: 14
V: TRBV27

CDR3: CASSLRGSYINQPQHF
size: .
length: 16
V: TRBV28

CDR3: CASSLRLGPYNEQFF
size: .
length: 15
V: TRBV7-9

CDR3: CASSPHTLLDEQFF
size: .
length: 14
V: TRBV7-8

CDR3: CASSPRTTGPPGELFF
size: .
length: 16
V: TRBV14

CDR3: CASGLMEVRGYTF
size: .
length: 13
V: TRBV12-5

CDR3: CASTILPGNNEQFF
size: once
length: 14
V: TRBV27

CDR3: CASTIAGGGLEQYF
size: .
length: 14
V: TRBV27

CDR3: CASSPPSSGGFGELFF
size: .
length: 16
V: TRBV18

CDR3: CASSAVGGQGKTYEQYF
size: .
length: 17
V: TRBV6-4

CDR3: CASSEVVGGWYGYTF
size: .
length: 15
V: TRBV2

CDR3: CASSLAAGGYQETQYF
size: .
length: 16
V: TRBV7-2

CDR3: CSVVQPGPFGYEQYF
size: .
length: 15
V: TRBV29-1

CDR3: CASSQDSSGSGTQYF
size: once
length: 15
V: TRBV4-1

CDR3: CASSLQGEDRNF
size: .
length: 12
V: TRBV5-6

CDR3: CASSGSRDSYGYTF
size: .
length: 14
V: TRBV2

CDR3: CASSAGRGTIYF
size: .
length: 12
V: TRBV5-1

CDR3: CASSIAKNIQYF
size: .
length: 12
V: TRBV6-1

CDR3: CASRLTSVSYQETQYF
size: once
length: 16
V: TRBV4-1

CDR3: CASRSNPGQSNYGYTF
size: .
length: 16
V: TRBV9

CDR3: CASSLVQGANGYTF
size: once
length: 14
V: TRBV27

CDR3: CASSLVWGDPYQETQYF
size: once
length: 17
V: TRBV7-8